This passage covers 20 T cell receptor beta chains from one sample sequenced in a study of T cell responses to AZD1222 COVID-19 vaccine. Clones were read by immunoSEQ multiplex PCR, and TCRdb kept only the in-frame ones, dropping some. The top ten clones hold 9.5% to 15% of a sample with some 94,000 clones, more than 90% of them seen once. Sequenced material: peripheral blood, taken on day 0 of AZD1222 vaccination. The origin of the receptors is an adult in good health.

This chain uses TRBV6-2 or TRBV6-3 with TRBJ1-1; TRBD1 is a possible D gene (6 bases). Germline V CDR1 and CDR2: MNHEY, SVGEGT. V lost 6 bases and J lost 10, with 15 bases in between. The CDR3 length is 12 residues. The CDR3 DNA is TGTGCCAGCAGACCTCAGGTAGGGGGAGCTTTCTTT. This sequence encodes CASRPQVGGAFF.

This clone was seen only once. This CDR3 reads CAISSSGGLGEAFF. The CDR3 DNA reads TGTGCCATCAGTTCATCAGGGGGCTTGGGTGAAGCTTTCTTT. This chain connects TRBV10-3 to TRBJ1-1; 8 nucleotides align to TRBD1. Germline V gene data show CDR1 as ENHRY and CDR2 as SYGVKD. V trimming: 5 bases; J trimming: 7 bases; junction bases outside the gene matches: 9. This CDR3 spans 14 amino acids.

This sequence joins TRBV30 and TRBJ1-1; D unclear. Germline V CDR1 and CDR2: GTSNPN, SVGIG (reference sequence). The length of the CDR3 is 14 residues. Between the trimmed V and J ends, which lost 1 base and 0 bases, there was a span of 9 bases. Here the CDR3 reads CAWSGAKLNTEAFF. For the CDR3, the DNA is TGTGCCTGGAGTGGTGCGAAATTGAACACTGAAGCTTTCTTT.

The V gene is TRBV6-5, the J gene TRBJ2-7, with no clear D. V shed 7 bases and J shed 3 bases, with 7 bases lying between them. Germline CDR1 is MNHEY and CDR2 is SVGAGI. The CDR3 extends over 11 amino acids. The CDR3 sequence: CASTNHYEQYF. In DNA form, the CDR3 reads TGTGCCAGCACCAATCACTACGAGCAGTACTTC.

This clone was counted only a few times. This CDR3 reads CASSYGQGGEQYF. The CDR3 nucleotides are TGTGCCAGCAGCTACGGACAGGGAGGCGAGCAGTACTTC. V usage is TRBV28 and J usage is TRBJ2-7, with 8 bases aligning to TRBD1. Germline-derived CDR1 and CDR2 are MDHEN and SYDVKM. The CDR3 loop spans 13 amino acids. Trimming took 6 bases from V and 6 from J; bases not matched to a gene: 7.

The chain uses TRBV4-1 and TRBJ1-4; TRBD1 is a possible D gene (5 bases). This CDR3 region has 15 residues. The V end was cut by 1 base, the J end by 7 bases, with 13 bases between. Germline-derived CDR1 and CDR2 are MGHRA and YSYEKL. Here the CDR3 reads CASSQVVAGFEKLFF. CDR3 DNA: TGCGCCAGCAGCCAAGTTGTGGCAGGGTTTGAAAAACTGTTTTTT.

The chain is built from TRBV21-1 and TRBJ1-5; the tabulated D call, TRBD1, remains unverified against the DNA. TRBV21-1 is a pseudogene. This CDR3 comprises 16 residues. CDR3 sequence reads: CASSNRGQYSNQPQHF. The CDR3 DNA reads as TGTGCCAGCAGCAACAGGGGCCAGTATAGCAATCAGCCCCAGCATTTT.

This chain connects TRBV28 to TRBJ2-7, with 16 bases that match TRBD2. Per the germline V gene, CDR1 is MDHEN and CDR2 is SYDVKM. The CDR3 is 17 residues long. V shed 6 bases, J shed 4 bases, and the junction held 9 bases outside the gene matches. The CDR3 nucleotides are TGTGCCAGCAGCCTGGGACTAGCGGGAGGGCCTCGGTACGAGCAGTACTTC. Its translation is CASSLGLAGGPRYEQYF.

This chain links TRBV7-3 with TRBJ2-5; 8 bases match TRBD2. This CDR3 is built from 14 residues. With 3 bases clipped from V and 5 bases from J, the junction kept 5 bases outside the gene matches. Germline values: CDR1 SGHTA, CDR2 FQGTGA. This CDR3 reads CASSFSGAGETQYF. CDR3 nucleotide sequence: TGTGCCAGCAGCTTTAGCGGGGCCGGGGAGACCCAGTACTTC.

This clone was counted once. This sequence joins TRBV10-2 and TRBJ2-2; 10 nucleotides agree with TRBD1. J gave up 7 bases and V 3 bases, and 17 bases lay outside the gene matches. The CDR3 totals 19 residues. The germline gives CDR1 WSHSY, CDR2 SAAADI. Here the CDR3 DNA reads TGCGCCAGCAGTGACTGGGACAGGGGTTTTGTGGAGTTGGTCGGGGAGCTGTTTTTT. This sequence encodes CASSDWDRGFVELVGELFF.

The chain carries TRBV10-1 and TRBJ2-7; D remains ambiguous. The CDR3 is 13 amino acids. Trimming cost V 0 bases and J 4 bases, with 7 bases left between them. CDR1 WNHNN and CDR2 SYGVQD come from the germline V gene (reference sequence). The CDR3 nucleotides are TGCGCCAGCAGTGAGTCACCAGGTTACGAGCAGTACTTC. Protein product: CASSESPGYEQYF.

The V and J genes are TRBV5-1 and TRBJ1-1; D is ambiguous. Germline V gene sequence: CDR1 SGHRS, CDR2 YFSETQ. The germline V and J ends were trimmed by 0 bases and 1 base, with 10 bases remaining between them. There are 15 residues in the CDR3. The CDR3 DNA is TGCGCCAGCAGCTTGGCCGAATCGGCGAACACTGAAGCTTTCTTT. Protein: CASSLAESANTEAFF.

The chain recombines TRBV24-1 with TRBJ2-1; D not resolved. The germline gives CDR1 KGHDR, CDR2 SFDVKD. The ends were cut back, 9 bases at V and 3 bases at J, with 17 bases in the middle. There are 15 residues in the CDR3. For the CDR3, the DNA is TGTGCCACCTCTACCGGACCCCCATTCTACAATGAGCAGTTCTTC. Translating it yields CATSTGPPFYNEQFF.

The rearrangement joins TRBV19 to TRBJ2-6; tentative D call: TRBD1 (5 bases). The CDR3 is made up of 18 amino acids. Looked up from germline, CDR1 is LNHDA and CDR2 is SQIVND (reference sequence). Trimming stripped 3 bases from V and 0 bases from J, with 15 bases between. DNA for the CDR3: TGTGCCAGTAGTATTAAAGACAGAACCAGCTCTGGGGCCAACGTCCTGACTTTC. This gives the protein CASSIKDRTSSGANVLTF.

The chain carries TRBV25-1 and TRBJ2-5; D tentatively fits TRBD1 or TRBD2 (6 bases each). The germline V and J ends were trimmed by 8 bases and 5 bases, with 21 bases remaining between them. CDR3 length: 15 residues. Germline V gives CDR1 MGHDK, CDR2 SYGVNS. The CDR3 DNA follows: TGTGCCAGCCAACCCGTAGGGGGGAGGTGGGAGACCCAGTACTTC. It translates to CASQPVGGRWETQYF.

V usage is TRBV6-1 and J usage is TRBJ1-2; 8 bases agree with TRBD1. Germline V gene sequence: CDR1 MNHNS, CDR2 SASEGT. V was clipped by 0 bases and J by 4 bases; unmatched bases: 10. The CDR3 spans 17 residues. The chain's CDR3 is CASSEALPRTGSYGYTF. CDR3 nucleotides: TGTGCCAGCAGTGAAGCCCTTCCCAGGACAGGGAGCTATGGCTACACCTTC.

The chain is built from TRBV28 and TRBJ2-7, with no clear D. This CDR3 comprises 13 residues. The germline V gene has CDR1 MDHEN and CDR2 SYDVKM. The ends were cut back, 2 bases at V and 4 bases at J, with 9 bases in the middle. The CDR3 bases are TGTGCCAGCAGTTTACTAGGCGGTTACGAGCAGTACTTC. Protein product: CASSLLGGYEQYF.

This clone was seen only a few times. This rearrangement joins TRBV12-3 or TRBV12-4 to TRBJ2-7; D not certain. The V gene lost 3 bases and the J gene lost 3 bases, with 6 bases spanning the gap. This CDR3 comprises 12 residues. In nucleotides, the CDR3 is TGTGCCAGCAGTTTGAGCCACTACGAGCAGTACTTC. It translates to CASSLSHYEQYF.

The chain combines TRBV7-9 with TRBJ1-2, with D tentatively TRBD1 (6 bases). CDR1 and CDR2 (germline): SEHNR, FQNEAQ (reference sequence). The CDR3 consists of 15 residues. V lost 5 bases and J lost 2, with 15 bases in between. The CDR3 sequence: CASSVQGSSNYGYTF. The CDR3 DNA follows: TGTGCCAGCAGCGTCCAGGGGTCCTCGAACTATGGCTACACCTTC.

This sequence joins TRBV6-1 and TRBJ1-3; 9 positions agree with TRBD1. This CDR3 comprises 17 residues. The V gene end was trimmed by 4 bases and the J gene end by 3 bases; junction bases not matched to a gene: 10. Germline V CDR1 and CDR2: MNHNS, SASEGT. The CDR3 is CASSVVATGGYGNTIYF. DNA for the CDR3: TGTGCCAGCAGTGTCGTCGCGACAGGGGGGTATGGAAACACCATATATTTT.